This TCR beta chain is drawn from a study of breast tumors, draining lymph nodes, adjacent tissues. Study-level points and caveats: Tumor and nontumor repertoires were significantly more similar in luminal-like than in basal-like breast cancer. That most tumor T cells come from lymph nodes remained unproven. Most tumor T cells seemingly derive from lymph node, then expand in tumor. Compared with lymph nodes, tumors were less diverse; compared with nontumor tissue, more.

TCRdb processed the multiplex PCR reads anew with MiXCR; each CDR3 protein has one entry. Of 45,000 or so distinct CDR3 sequences in the sample, under 25% are singletons; the top ten hold about 8%. This clonotype was counted ten times or more. As yet, its antigen is unknown. CDR1 SGHVT and CDR2 SQSDAQ come from the germline V gene. V dropped 5 bases and J dropped 1; count of bases not matched to a gene: 20. CDR3 length: 20 amino acids. Sequencing used breast tumor tissue. The chain carries TRBV7-4 and TRBJ2-3, with 8 positions matching TRBD2. This receptor was taken from a female donor with breast cancer. Some clones in this sample may be carry-over from other donors' samples. The CDR3 here is CASSQGGWAGTRIRTDTQYF. CDR3 nucleotide sequence: TGTGCCAGCAGCCAAGGGGGGTGGGCCGGGACTAGAATTCGCACAGATACGCAGTATTTT.